This record concerns one TCR beta chain sequence. This entry is derived from a study of blood T cell repertoires in COVID-19. Living in 24 US areas, the participants were between 18 and 89 years of age. Which cohort a participant joined came from the clinical history participants gave. Sequenced by immunoSEQ multiplex PCR; TCRdb stores in-frame clones only, minus some. In the table there are 270,000 or so clones, about four fifths of which are singletons. The sequencing input was PBMCs or T cells enriched from blood (not recorded which). This receptor was taken from a man in his fifties who had recovered from COVID-19.

The CDR3 nucleotides read TGTGCCAGCAGTTGGGACCGGGACAGTCTTTTTAATTCACCCCTCCACTTT. It codes for CASSWDRDSLFNSPLHF. This chain joins TRBV27 and TRBJ1-6, with 7 bases matching TRBD1. CDR1 and CDR2 (germline): MNHEY, SMNVEV (reference sequence). With V trimmed by 4 bases and J by 6 bases, 12 bases remained unmatched. The CDR3 totals 17 residues.